Sequencing of this T cell receptor (beta chain) was carried out in a study of neoadjuvant anti-PD-1 for oral cavity cancer. Assay: immunoSEQ multiplex PCR; the TCRdb copy retains only in-frame clones and omits some. The data contain about 68,000 clones, 70% to 90% of them seen just once; the ten biggest clones take up around 3.7%. The count of this clone is one. Its antigen is not identified. CDR3 length equals 18 residues. V lost 3 bases, J lost 1 base, and 18 bases lay in between. CDR1 is SEHNR and CDR2 is FQNEAQ in the germline V gene (reference sequence). Specified time point: after neoadjuvant nivolumab, at surgical resection. Blood cells were analyzed directly, without culture or expansion. Study-wide points: With three patients per group, TCR findings need larger cohorts.

This rearrangement joins TRBV7-9 to TRBJ2-2; TRBD1 or TRBD2 may be the D gene (5 bases each). This material consisted of PBMCs, taken after nivolumab (anti-PD-1) treatment. This TCR came from a person aged 35 to 85 with oral cavity squamous cell carcinoma. CDR3 amino acids: CASSFAGTWGLNTGELFF. CDR3 DNA: TGTGCCAGCAGCTTCGCCGGGACGTGGGGCCTGAACACCGGGGAGCTGTTTTTT.